This T cell receptor (beta chain) was sequenced in a study of T cells in Graves' hyperthyroidism and ophthalmopathy. The CDR3 has 13 residues. CDR1 and CDR2 (germline): SGHTA, FQGTGA. Note on this clonotype: The antigen is not known. Its ends do not fully match the called genes, so a read error is possible.

Study-level findings and limits: Most expanded thyroid clonotypes above 0.001 also appeared in blood.

Amplified regions were TCR beta CDR3 sequences from RNA transcripts. The TCR CDR3 was amplified in a first-round RT-PCR using the HTBI primer set. TCRdb reprocessed the multiplex PCR reads with MiXCR, giving one entry per CDR3 protein. The sample carries about 46,000 distinct CDR3 sequences, approximately 50% recorded once. This clonotype was sampled from a woman in her 50s with Graves' hyperthyroidism. This chain connects TRBV7-3 to TRBJ1-1; D not certain. The specimen sequenced was peripheral blood or thyroid tissue (not recorded which). CDR3 in amino acids: CASSLGWGTEVSF. For the CDR3, the DNA is TGTGCCAGCAGCTTGGGCTGGGGAACTGAAGTTTCCTTT.